This paragraph covers one TCR beta chain sequence. The V end was cut by 1 base, the J end by 0 bases, with 11 bases between. The CDR3 is 15 amino acids. Germline CDR1 reads SGHNT; CDR2 reads YYREEE (reference sequence). Sequencing used immunoSEQ multiplex PCR; TCRdb keeps in-frame clones, though not all of them. The table has roughly 61,000 clones, over 65% seen once. These data come from a study of blood T cell repertoires in COVID-19. Study summary: The United States, Italy and Spain provided the acute and convalescent COVID-19 samples. In each case, the material was cDNA or gDNA derived from T cells, B-cell-depleted T cells, or PBMCs.

The clonotype was recovered from a man in his forties with active COVID-19. Sequenced material: peripheral blood. The chain joins TRBV5-4 to TRBJ2-7, with TRBD1 as a possible D gene (6 bases). The CDR3 loop reads CASSLTGLASYEQYF. DNA of the CDR3: TGTGCCAGCAGCTTGACAGGGCTAGCCTCCTACGAGCAGTACTTC.